This T cell receptor beta chain is from a study of patients and donors after allogeneic stem cell transplantation. Via MiXCR, TCRdb re-called the RT-PCR reads, giving one row per CDR3 protein. The sample carries 95,000 to 120,000 distinct CDR3 sequences, over 30% recorded once. This clonotype was found once. The sequencing input was blood, either unsorted or a sorted T cell fraction (not recorded which). The clonotype was recovered from a human donor who was either an allogeneic HSCT recipient or a stem cell or donor lymphocyte infusion donor (not recorded which). It is not recorded whose cells these are; they may come from a transplant donor.

The CDR3: CASSPQGLSGNIQYF. The CDR3, as DNA: TGTGCCAGCTCACCACAAGGACTCTCTGGAAACATTCAGTACTTC. The rearrangement joins TRBV18 to TRBJ2-4; D might be TRBD2 (5 bases). The ends were cut back, 1 base at V and 6 bases at J, with 13 bases in the middle. The CDR3 is 15 residues long. The germline V gene has CDR1 KGHSH and CDR2 LQKENI.